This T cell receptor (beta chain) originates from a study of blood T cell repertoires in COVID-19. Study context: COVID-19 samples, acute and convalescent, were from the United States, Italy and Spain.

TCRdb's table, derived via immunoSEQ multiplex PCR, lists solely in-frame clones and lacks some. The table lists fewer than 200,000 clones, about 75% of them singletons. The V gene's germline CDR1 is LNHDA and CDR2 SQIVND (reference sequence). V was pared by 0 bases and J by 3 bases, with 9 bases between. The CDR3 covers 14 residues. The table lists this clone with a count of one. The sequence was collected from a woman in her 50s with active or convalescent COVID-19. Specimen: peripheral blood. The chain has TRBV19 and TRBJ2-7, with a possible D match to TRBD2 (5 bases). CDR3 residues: CASSIEGSFYEQYF. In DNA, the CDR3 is TGTGCCAGTAGTATAGAGGGGAGTTTCTACGAGCAGTACTTC.